This TCR beta chain appears in the sequencing data of a study of cytotoxic CD8 clonotypes in ibrutinib-treated CLL. Study information: Sequencing produced an average of roughly 280,000 productive templates and 94,082 productive rearrangements per sample.

As concerns this clone: Its antigen is as yet unknown.

Overall study findings and caveats: Lymph node repertoires were not studied, and sampling times were unmatched. Increased clonality at ibrutinib response gave way to a return toward baseline at progression. Age-matched healthy donor levels were exceeded by baseline clonality, which tracked circulating CD8+ T-cell counts.

CDR1 and CDR2 from the germline V gene are LNHNV and YYDKDF (reference sequence). The CDR3 has 16 amino acids. V lost 3 bases, J lost 8 bases, and 12 bases stayed unmatched. Data came from immunoSEQ multiplex PCR; TCRdb stores just in-frame clones and leaves some out. Of approximately 330,000 clones listed, 70% to 80% are singletons. Sequencing used PBMCs, obtained before ibrutinib treatment. The chain carries TRBV15 and TRBJ2-5; 10 nucleotides align to TRBD1. The clonotype comes from a human donor with chronic lymphocytic leukemia. The CDR3 DNA sequence: TGTGCCACCAGCAGCTGGACAGGGGGTAGCCACGGTACCCAGTACTTC. Its translation: CATSSWTGGSHGTQYF.